The next 26 T cell receptor beta chains were all read from a single sample in a study of shared clonotypes between healthy human individuals. Method: immunoSEQ multiplex PCR; TCRdb's copy keeps in-frame clones and lacks some. The sample lists roughly 660,000 clones, 90% seen once, with 30% to 40% in the top ten. Sequencing input: memory CD8+ T cells from PBMCs. Subset: CD45RO+ cells pooled with CCR7-negative TemRA cells. These receptors were collected from a young man in good health. Some clones in this sample may be carry-over from other donors' samples.

This clone was seen once. This chain joins TRBV7-9 and TRBJ1-1, with D unresolved. This CDR3 is 15 amino acids long. Trimming cost V 1 base and J 1 base, with 10 bases left between them. The germline V gene encodes CDR1 SEHNR and CDR2 FQNEAQ (reference sequence). CDR3 sequence: CASSLDPSRNTEAFF. As DNA, the CDR3 is TGTGCCAGCAGCTTAGACCCCTCTAGGAACACTGAAGCTTTCTTT.

This clone showed up just once. The rearrangement links TRBV6-5 to TRBJ2-7, with 8 bases fitting TRBD1. Germline values: CDR1 MNHEY, CDR2 SVGAGI. After removal of 4 bases from V and 6 bases from J, the junction contained 2 bases not matched to a gene. The CDR3 totals 12 residues. CDR3 amino acids: CASSSQGVEQYF. The CDR3 coding sequence is TGTGCCAGCAGTTCACAGGGGGTCGAGCAGTACTTC.

V and J are TRBV7-9 and TRBJ2-7; 8 bases line up with TRBD1. CDR1 is SEHNR and CDR2 is FQNEAQ in the germline V gene (reference sequence). The CDR3 extends over 15 amino acids. J lost 5 bases, V lost 0 bases, and 6 bases had no gene match. In nucleotides, the CDR3 is TGTGCCAGCAGCTTAGCGGGACGGGGACAGGACGAGCAGTACTTC. This codes for CASSLAGRGQDEQYF.

The rearrangement uses TRBV7-9 and TRBJ2-6; D is perhaps TRBD2 (5 bases). With 8 bases removed from V and 2 bases from J, the gap between germline ends came to 10 bases. The germline CDR1 and CDR2 sequences are SEHNR and FQNEAQ (reference sequence). The CDR3 extends over 14 amino acids. The CDR3 loop is CASRTGTGANVLTF. CDR3 in DNA: TGTGCCAGCCGGACGGGGACTGGGGCCAACGTCCTGACTTTC.

This clone has only one observation. This chain connects TRBV11-2 to TRBJ1-1, with D possibly TRBD1 on 5 matching bases. The CDR3 sequence is 15 residues long. V was clipped by 8 bases and J by 3 bases, with 19 bases between them. Germline loops: CDR1 SGHAT, CDR2 FQNNGV. CDR3 in DNA: TGTGCCAGCTCCCCCGGGGGGGTACCCTACACTGAAGCTTTCTTT. Translating gives CASSPGGVPYTEAFF. Based on the CDR3 plus reference TRBV11-2 and TRBJ1-1, the full variable domain is EAGVAQSPRYKIIEKRQSVAFWCNPISGHATLYWYQQILGQGPKLLIQFQNNGVVDDSQLPKDRFSAERLKGVDSTLKIQPAKLEDSAVYLCASSPGGVPYTEAFFGQGTRLTVV.

The V and J genes are TRBV29-1 and TRBJ2-7, with D hard to call. From germline, CDR1 is SQVTM and CDR2 ANQGSEA. V lost 4 bases and J 1 base, leaving 17 bases between the germline ends. The CDR3 covers 15 residues. The CDR3 loop reads CSVVGYEGFSYEQYF. CDR3 bases: TGCAGCGTTGTGGGGTATGAAGGATTTTCCTACGAGCAGTACTTC.

The chain employs TRBV19 and TRBJ2-1; 8 nucleotides align to TRBD2. This CDR3 is built from 18 residues. The germline V gene encodes CDR1 LNHDA and CDR2 SQIVND (reference sequence). The trim removed 4 bases at V and 3 bases at J, leaving 14 bases unmatched. The CDR3 sequence is CASSTYPLDREGYNEQFF. CDR3 nucleotide sequence: TGTGCCAGTAGTACGTACCCCTTGGATCGGGAGGGCTACAATGAGCAGTTCTTC. Looking up the rest from reference TRBV19 and TRBJ2-1 gives the full variable domain: DGGITQSPKYLFRKEGQNVTLSCEQNLNHDAMYWYRQDPGQGLRLIYYSQIVNDFQKGDIAEGYSVSREKKESFPLTVTSAQKNPTAFYLCASSTYPLDREGYNEQFFGPGTRLTVL.

The rearrangement joins TRBV30 to TRBJ2-3; D perhaps matches TRBD1 (5 bases). The CDR3 spans 14 residues. From germline, CDR1 is GTSNPN and CDR2 SVGIG (reference sequence). V lost 0 bases and J lost 4, with 11 bases in between. CDR3 sequence: CAWSVGLDPDTQYF. CDR3 in DNA: TGTGCCTGGAGTGTGGGGCTAGATCCAGATACGCAGTATTTT. Full variable domain (outside the CDR3, taken from reference TRBV30 and TRBJ2-3): SQTIHQWPATLVQPVGSPLSLECTVEGTSNPNLYWYRQAAGRGLQLLFYSVGIGQISSEVPQNLSASRPQDRQFILSSKKLLLSDSGFYLCAWSVGLDPDTQYFGPGTRLTVL.

The chain combines TRBV25-1 with TRBJ2-1, with 7 bases that match TRBD2. The length of the CDR3 is 14 residues. The V segment lost 1 base and the J segment 8 bases; nucleotides outside the gene matches: 5. From germline, CDR1 is MGHDK and CDR2 SYGVNS. CDR3 sequence reads: CASSESSGAYEQFF. CDR3 DNA sequence: TGTGCCAGCAGTGAATCCAGCGGGGCATATGAGCAGTTCTTC.

The rearrangement links TRBV7-9 to TRBJ1-3; D is unresolved. Germline V CDR1 and CDR2: SEHNR, FQNEAQ (reference sequence). The CDR3 contains 11 residues. The CDR3 bases are TGTGCTAAGGATTCTGGAAACACCATATATTTT. Its protein product is CAKDSGNTIYF.

The chain couples TRBV7-9 to TRBJ1-1; TRBD1 might be the D (6 bases). The CDR3 is 14 residues long. CDR1 is SEHNR and CDR2 is FQNEAQ in the germline V gene (reference sequence). Trimming stripped 3 bases from V and 1 base from J, with 9 bases between. The CDR3 region is CASSFQTGNTEAFF. The DNA of the CDR3 is TGTGCCAGCAGCTTCCAGACAGGGAACACTGAAGCTTTCTTT.

The chain carries TRBV27 and TRBJ2-1; D is unresolved. The CDR3 runs 13 residues. The germline CDR1 and CDR2 sequences are MNHEY and SMNVEV (reference sequence). Deletions cut 10 bases from V and 5 bases from J, with 15 bases between. CDR3 protein: CAIQDTANNEQFF. For the CDR3, the DNA is TGTGCCATTCAAGACACAGCTAACAATGAGCAGTTCTTC.

This chain connects TRBV14 to TRBJ2-7; D uncertain. This CDR3 comprises 14 residues. Trimming took 5 bases from V and 2 from J, leaving 13 bases between them. Per germline, CDR1 SGHDN and CDR2 FVKESK. CDR3 amino acids: CASSGIGPTYEQYF. The CDR3 DNA sequence: TGTGCCAGCAGCGGGATAGGCCCAACCTACGAGCAGTACTTC.

The V call is TRBV19, the J call TRBJ2-7, with a weak D call TRBD2 (5 bases). Per germline, CDR1 LNHDA and CDR2 SQIVND (reference sequence). This CDR3 region has 13 residues. Trimming took off 5 bases at V and 3 bases at J, with 11 bases between the two ends. This chain's CDR3 is CASSARVFYEQYF. The CDR3 nucleotides are TGTGCCAGTAGTGCGAGGGTCTTCTACGAGCAGTACTTC. The variable domain in full, with the rest retrieved from reference TRBV19 and TRBJ2-7, is DGGITQSPKYLFRKEGQNVTLSCEQNLNHDAMYWYRQDPGQGLRLIYYSQIVNDFQKGDIAEGYSVSREKKESFPLTVTSAQKNPTAFYLCASSARVFYEQYFGPGTRLTVT.

J is TRBJ2-5 and V is TRBV28, with 13 bases aligning to TRBD2. There are 16 residues in the CDR3. The V gene end was trimmed by 5 bases and the J gene end by 5 bases; junction bases not matched to a gene: 8. In germline, CDR1 is MDHEN, CDR2 SYDVKM. DNA for the CDR3: TGTGCCAGCAGTCCCCGGACTAGCGGGAGAGGGGAGACCCAGTACTTC. Amino acid sequence: CASSPRTSGRGETQYF.

This chain connects TRBV13 to TRBJ2-7, with 9 bases aligning to TRBD1. The V gene's germline CDR1 is PRHDT and CDR2 FYEKMQ (reference sequence). V trimming: 4 bases; J trimming: 4 bases; junction bases outside the gene matches: 5. The CDR3 loop spans 14 amino acids. The CDR3 here is CASSSWTGVYEQYF. The CDR3 DNA is TGTGCCAGCAGCTCCTGGACAGGGGTTTACGAGCAGTACTTC.

The rearrangement links TRBV28 to TRBJ2-7; TRBD1 might be the D (6 bases). CDR3 size: 14 residues. CDR1 and CDR2 (germline): MDHEN, SYDVKM. Between the trimmed V and J ends, which lost 6 bases and 0 bases, there was a span of 12 bases. Here the CDR3 reads CASRPRDTSYEQYF. CDR3 in DNA: TGTGCCAGCAGGCCACGGGACACCTCCTACGAGCAGTACTTC.

This clone was seen only once. The chain carries TRBV10-1 and TRBJ2-2; TRBD1 or TRBD2 may be the D gene (5 bases each). Germline CDR1 is WNHNN and CDR2 is SYGVQD (reference sequence). This CDR3 is 16 amino acids long. Trimming took 6 bases from V and 1 from J, leaving 15 bases between them. CDR3 coding DNA: TGCGCCAGCAGCCCAGGGACGTTGGAGAACACCGGGGAGCTGTTTTTT. This translates into CASSPGTLENTGELFF.

V and J are TRBV27 and TRBJ2-1; the D call may be TRBD1 or TRBD2 (5 bases each). V dropped 6 bases and J dropped 5 bases, with 14 bases sitting between them. The CDR3 length is 14 residues. The germline V gene has CDR1 MNHEY and CDR2 SMNVEV (reference sequence). Here the CDR3 reads CASSGTGLHNEQFF. The CDR3 region has the DNA TGTGCCAGCAGCGGGACCGGGTTACACAATGAGCAGTTCTTC.

This clone was counted between two and nine times. This sequence joins TRBV19 and TRBJ1-1; D gene unclear. There are 15 residues in the CDR3. CDR1 and CDR2 (germline): LNHDA, SQIVND (reference sequence). V was cut by 4 bases and J by 1 base, with 13 bases left in between. As DNA, the CDR3 is TGTGCCAGTAGTAACCCCGGCAGCGAGAACACTGAAGCTTTCTTT. Translated: CASSNPGSENTEAFF.

The chain uses TRBV27 and TRBJ2-7; D is perhaps TRBD2 (7 bases). V gave up 2 bases and J gave up 0 bases, with 26 bases separating them. CDR1 MNHEY and CDR2 SMNVEV come from the germline V gene (reference sequence). The CDR3 consists of 20 residues. The CDR3 region has the DNA TGTGCCAGCAGTTTAGCCAGGTGGAGGGGGAGCGGGGTTAGCTCCTACGAGCAGTACTTC. This translates into CASSLARWRGSGVSSYEQYF.

The chain links TRBV6-6 to TRBJ2-7, with 8 bases matching TRBD2. Germline V gene data show CDR1 as MNHNY and CDR2 as SVGAGI (reference sequence). The CDR3 spans 16 residues. Losses at the gene ends were 0 bases for V and 4 bases for J; bases not matched to a gene: 8. CDR3 loop: CASSYSLIAGSYEQYF. The CDR3 DNA reads TGTGCCAGCAGTTACTCGCTCATAGCGGGAAGTTACGAGCAGTACTTC.

The V gene is TRBV19, the J gene TRBJ2-3; weak D call: TRBD2 (5 bases). V shed 4 bases and J shed 4 bases, with 15 bases lying between them. Germline lookup yields CDR1 LNHDA and CDR2 SQIVND (reference sequence). The CDR3 sequence is 15 residues long. The CDR3 loop is CASSTRGASPDTQYF. The CDR3 DNA reads TGTGCCAGTAGTACCCGGGGAGCTTCGCCAGATACGCAGTATTTT.

The chain couples TRBV30 to TRBJ1-2; TRBD1 matches 7 bases. The ends lost 1 base at V and 8 bases at J; junction bases unmatched: 4. This CDR3 region has 12 residues. Germline-derived CDR1 and CDR2 are GTSNPN and SVGIG (reference sequence). The CDR3 reads CAWSDQGEGYTF. The DNA for the CDR3 is TGTGCCTGGAGTGACCAGGGGGAAGGCTACACCTTC.

V usage is TRBV9 and J usage is TRBJ2-1; D gene uncertain. CDR1 is SGDLS, CDR2 YYNGEE, per germline. The length of the CDR3 is 14 residues. Trimming took 4 bases from V and 4 from J, leaving 12 bases between them. The CDR3 reads CASSPGLGYNEQFF. DNA of the CDR3: TGTGCCAGCAGCCCCGGGCTGGGATACAATGAGCAGTTCTTC.

J is TRBJ2-5 and V is TRBV30; D ambiguous. The DNA end is a closer match to TRBJ2-7, so the J assignment may be wrong. Germline-derived CDR1 and CDR2 are GTSNPN and SVGIG (reference sequence). The CDR3 runs to 15 residues. CDR3 in DNA: TGTGCCTGGAGTGTACCCAGGCGTGGATCCTACGAGCAGTACTTC. It specifies CAWSVPRRGSYEQYF.